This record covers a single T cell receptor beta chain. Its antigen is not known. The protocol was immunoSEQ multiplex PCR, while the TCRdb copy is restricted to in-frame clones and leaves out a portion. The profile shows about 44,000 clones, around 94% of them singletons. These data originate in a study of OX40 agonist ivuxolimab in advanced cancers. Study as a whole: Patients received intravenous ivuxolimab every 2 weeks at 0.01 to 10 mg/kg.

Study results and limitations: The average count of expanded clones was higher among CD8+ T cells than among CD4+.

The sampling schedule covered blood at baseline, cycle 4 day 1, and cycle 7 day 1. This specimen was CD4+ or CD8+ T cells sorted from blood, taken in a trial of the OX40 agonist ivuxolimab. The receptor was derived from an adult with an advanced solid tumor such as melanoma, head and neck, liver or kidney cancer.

CDR3 in DNA: TGTGCCAGCAGCGTTCCAGAGAAGGGAGGAACGGCAGATACGCAGTATTTT. Translating gives CASSVPEKGGTADTQYF. The rearrangement uses TRBV13 and TRBJ2-3, with a possible D match to TRBD2 (6 bases). The V gene lost 5 bases and the J gene lost 4 bases, with 22 bases spanning the gap. The CDR3 covers 17 residues. Germline assignment: CDR1 PRHDT and CDR2 FYEKMQ (reference sequence).